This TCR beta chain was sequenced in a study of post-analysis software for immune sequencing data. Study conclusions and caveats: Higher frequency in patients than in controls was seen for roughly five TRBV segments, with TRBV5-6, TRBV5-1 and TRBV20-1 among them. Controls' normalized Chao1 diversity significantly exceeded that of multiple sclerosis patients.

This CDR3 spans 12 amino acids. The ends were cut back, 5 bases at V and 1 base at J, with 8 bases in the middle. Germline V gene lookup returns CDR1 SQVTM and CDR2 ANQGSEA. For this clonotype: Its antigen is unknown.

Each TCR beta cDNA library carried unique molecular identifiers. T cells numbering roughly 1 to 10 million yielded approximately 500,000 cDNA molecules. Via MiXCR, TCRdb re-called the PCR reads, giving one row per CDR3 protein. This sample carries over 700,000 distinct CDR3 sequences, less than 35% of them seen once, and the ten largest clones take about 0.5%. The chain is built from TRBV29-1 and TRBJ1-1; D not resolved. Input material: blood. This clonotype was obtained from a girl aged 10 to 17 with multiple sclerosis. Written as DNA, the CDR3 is TGCAGCGTTCCGGCGGGGAACACTGAAGCTTTCTTT. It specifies CSVPAGNTEAFF.